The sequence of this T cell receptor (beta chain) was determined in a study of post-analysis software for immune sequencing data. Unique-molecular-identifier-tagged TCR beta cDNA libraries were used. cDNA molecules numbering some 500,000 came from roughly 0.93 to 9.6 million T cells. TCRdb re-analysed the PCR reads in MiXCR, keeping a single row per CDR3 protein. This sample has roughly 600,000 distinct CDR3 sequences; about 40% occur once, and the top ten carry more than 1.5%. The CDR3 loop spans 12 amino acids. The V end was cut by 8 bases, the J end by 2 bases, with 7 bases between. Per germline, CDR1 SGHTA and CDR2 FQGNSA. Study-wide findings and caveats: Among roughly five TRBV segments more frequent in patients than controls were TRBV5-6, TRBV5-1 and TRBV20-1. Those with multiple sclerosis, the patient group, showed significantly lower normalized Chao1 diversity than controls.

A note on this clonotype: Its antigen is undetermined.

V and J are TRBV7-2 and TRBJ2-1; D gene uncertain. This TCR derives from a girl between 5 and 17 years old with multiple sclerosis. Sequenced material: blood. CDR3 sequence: CASGGAYNEQFF. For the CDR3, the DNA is TGTGCCAGCGGCGGTGCCTACAATGAGCAGTTCTTC.